Sequencing of this TCR beta chain was carried out in a study of blood T cell repertoires in COVID-19. Study in general: In each case, the material was cDNA or gDNA derived from T cells, B-cell-depleted T cells, or PBMCs.

Original data processing: The assay estimated nucleated cells by amplifying reference gene primers. The assay was immunoSEQ multiplex PCR, and TCRdb's table has in-frame clones only and misses some. V and J calls and clone size are given by that table; D and trimming were obtained from the DNA. The repertoire holds 200,000 to 300,000 clones, with 70% to 90% as singletons. This clone was seen a single time. V lost 5 bases, J lost 9 bases, and 14 bases lay in between. The CDR3 spans 13 residues. CDR1 and CDR2 from the germline V gene are MGHRA and YSYEKL. Sequencing was performed on peripheral blood. V and J are TRBV4-1 and TRBJ2-1; D remains ambiguous. This sequence originates from a woman between 55 and 75 years old with COVID-19, enrolled during active disease. This chain's CDR3 is CASSDRASGEQFF. As DNA, the CDR3 is TGCGCCAGCAGCGACCGCGCGTCGGGTGAGCAGTTCTTC.